A selection of T cell receptor beta chains follows, all from one sample in a study of neurological immune-mediated disorders. TCRdb ran MiXCR on the 5' RACE reads and lists one entry per CDR3 protein. The data contain around 130,000 distinct CDR3 sequences, about 3.2% of them singletons. The sample comprised PBMCs. The source of these receptors is a woman aged 25 to 39 with multiple sclerosis. Both conserved end residues are part of each CDR3. The order of the fields is D gene, clone size, V gene, J gene, CDR3 protein, CDR3 DNA. D genes are given only for firm matches. Clone size is given as how often the clone was seen (once, few, many) or a class if it is expanded.

-	many	TRBV20-1	TRBJ1-5	CSARSQGKWEPQHF	TGCAGTGCTAGATCCCAGGGGAAGTGGGAGCCCCAGCATTTT
-	many	TRBV7-8	TRBJ2-3	CASSSGYTDTQYF	TGTGCCAGCAGCTCCGGCTACACAGATACGCAGTATTTT
-	many	TRBV6-1	TRBJ2-2	CASSGQPNTGELFF	TGTGCCAGCTCTGGCCAGCCGAACACCGGGGAGCTGTTTTTT
TRBD1	many	TRBV2	TRBJ2-3	CASSPDRAIDTQYF	TGTGCCAGCAGTCCCGACAGGGCCATAGATACGCAGTATTTT
TRBD2	many	TRBV12-3/TRBV12-4	TRBJ2-7	CASTEGLAEAYEQYF	TGTGCCAGCACCGAAGGACTAGCAGAAGCCTACGAGCAGTACTTC
-	many	TRBV5-6	TRBJ2-3	CASSLTRGPGTDTQYF	TGTGCCAGCAGCTTGACGCGGGGGCCAGGCACAGATACGCAGTATTTT
-	many	TRBV9	TRBJ1-2	CASSVGPGSRYGYTF	TGTGCCAGCAGCGTAGGCCCGGGGAGCCGCTATGGCTACACCTTC
-	many	TRBV13	TRBJ1-4	CASSLGQFGKFNEKLFF	TGTGCCAGCAGCCTCGGACAGTTTGGGAAATTTAATGAAAAACTGTTTTTT
TRBD2	few	TRBV20-1	TRBJ2-5	CSARDSSGIQETQYF	TGCAGTGCTAGAGATTCTAGCGGAATACAAGAGACCCAGTACTTC
-	many	TRBV4-3	TRBJ1-1	CASSHNRETEAFF	TGCGCCAGCAGCCACAACAGGGAAACTGAAGCTTTCTTT
TRBD1	many	TRBV20-1	TRBJ1-1	CSIKTGTAQEAFF	TGCAGTATTAAAACCGGGACAGCCCAAGAAGCTTTCTTT
TRBD2	many	TRBV4-3	TRBJ2-1	CASSPLSGGDNEQFF	TGCGCCAGCAGCCCTCTTAGCGGGGGGGACAATGAGCAGTTCTTC
-	many	TRBV10-3	TRBJ1-3	CATSLGGAGNTIYF	TGTGCCACCTCCCTCGGTGGGGCCGGAAACACCATATATTTT
-	many	TRBV5-1	TRBJ1-2	CASSRERDIYGYTF	TGCGCCAGCAGCAGAGAACGGGACATCTATGGCTACACCTTC
TRBD2	many	TRBV20-1	TRBJ2-5	CSALTSGGTFQETQYF	TGCAGTGCCCTCACTAGCGGTGGAACCTTCCAAGAGACCCAGTACTTC
-	many	TRBV6-1	TRBJ1-2	CASSDYRYTF	TGTGCCAGCAGTGATTACCGCTACACCTTC
TRBD2	many	TRBV7-2	TRBJ2-5	CASSKEGTSGQETQYF	TGTGCCAGCAGCAAAGAGGGGACTAGCGGACAAGAGACCCAGTACTTC
TRBD1	many	TRBV7-2	TRBJ2-3	CASSFSTGFTDTQYF	TGTGCCAGCAGCTTCTCGACAGGGTTCACAGATACGCAGTATTTT
TRBD2	many	TRBV7-9	TRBJ2-1	CASTGLAGVVRPNEQFF	TGTGCCAGCACAGGACTAGCGGGAGTGGTACGGCCCAATGAGCAGTTCTTC
TRBD1	many	TRBV7-6	TRBJ1-2	CASSLEGAWGYTF	TGTGCCAGCAGCTTAGAGGGGGCTTGGGGCTACACCTTC
TRBD1	many	TRBV6-5	TRBJ1-5	CASRPDRGLGQPQHF	TGTGCCAGCAGGCCCGACAGGGGGCTTGGTCAGCCCCAGCATTTT
-	many	TRBV4-1	TRBJ1-5	CASSQGASSNQPQHF	TGCGCCAGCAGCCAAGGGGCCTCTTCCAATCAGCCCCAGCATTTT
TRBD1	many	TRBV5-1	TRBJ2-7	CASSLATGVEQYF	TGCGCCAGCAGCTTGGCCACAGGGGTGGAGCAGTACTTC
TRBD2	many	TRBV7-2	TRBJ2-3	CAGGGGRIGDTQYF	TGTGCCGGGGGGGGCGGGAGGATAGGAGATACGCAGTATTTT
TRBD1	many	TRBV12-3/TRBV12-4	TRBJ2-2	CASRVGQVGELFF	TGTGCCAGCAGAGTGGGACAGGTTGGGGAGCTGTTTTTT
-	many	TRBV20-1	TRBJ1-2	CSARKVPGGYTF	TGCAGTGCTAGGAAGGTTCCTGGTGGCTACACCTTC
-	few	TRBV5-1	TRBJ1-5	CASSLDSNKTQNF	TGCGCCAGCAGCTTGGACAGCAATAAGACCCAGAATTTT
-	many	TRBV12-5	TRBJ1-3	CASGPHSGNTIYF	TGTGCTAGTGGTCCACACTCTGGAAACACCATATATTTT
-	many	TRBV5-1	TRBJ2-5	CASFLGEDRQETQYF	TGCGCCAGCTTCCTCGGAGAGGACCGCCAAGAGACCCAGTACTTC
TRBD2	many	TRBV12-3/TRBV12-4	TRBJ2-7	CASSFLAGALYEQYF	TGTGCCAGCAGTTTTTTAGCGGGGGCCTTATACGAGCAGTACTTC
TRBD2	many	TRBV19	TRBJ2-1	CASSIVPRTSAYNEQFF	TGTGCCAGTAGTATAGTGCCTAGGACTAGCGCTTACAATGAGCAGTTCTTC
-	many	TRBV7-2	TRBJ1-2	CASSSSNYYGYTF	TGTGCCAGCAGCTCAAGTAACTACTATGGCTACACCTTC
-	many	TRBV12-3/TRBV12-4	TRBJ1-1	CASSPMGRGLAFF	TGTGCCAGCAGTCCGATGGGGCGAGGGCTAGCTTTCTTT
-	few	TRBV4-3	TRBJ1-2	CDSSKGNYGYTF	TGCGACAGCAGCAAAGGAAACTATGGCTACACCTTC
-	many	TRBV6-5	TRBJ2-3	CASSYLGAPTDTQYF	TGTGCCAGCAGTTACCTGGGGGCCCCCACAGATACGCAGTATTTT
TRBD2	many	TRBV5-1	TRBJ2-1	CASRLAGANEQFF	TGCGCCAGCCGACTAGCGGGTGCCAATGAGCAGTTCTTC
-	many	TRBV20-1	TRBJ1-4	CSAVRPPTNEKLFF	TGCAGTGCTGTTCGACCCCCAACTAATGAAAAACTGTTTTTT
TRBD1	many	TRBV5-1	TRBJ2-1	CASSLEGQGAREQFF	TGCGCCAGCAGCTTGGAGGGACAGGGGGCCCGGGAGCAGTTCTTC
TRBD1	many	TRBV7-8	TRBJ2-5	CASSLALDREWVEGMKYQETQYF	TGTGCCAGCAGCTTAGCATTGGACAGGGAATGGGTAGAAGGAATGAAGTACCAAGAGACCCAGTACTTC